The T cell receptor (beta chain) described here comes from a study of T cell repertoires in cytomegalovirus infection. MiXCR, applied by TCRdb to the reads, yields one record per CDR3 protein. The repertoire holds about 920,000 distinct CDR3 sequences, with around 31% as singletons. Details on this clonotype: Its antigen is unknown.

The CDR3 runs 15 residues. Trimming left V 3 bases short and J 3 bases short, with 12 bases between. The J gene is TRBJ1-5, the V gene TRBV12-3 or TRBV12-4; no reliable D call. This TCR derives from a human donor in good health (CMV status not recorded). Some clones in this sample may be carry-over from other donors' samples. Material: cultured CD8+ T cells from PBMCs, obtained from culture after CMV antigen stimulation. The CDR3 is CASSFSVSHNQPQHF. CDR3 DNA sequence: TGTGCCAGCAGTTTCTCCGTCAGCCACAATCAGCCCCAGCATTTT.